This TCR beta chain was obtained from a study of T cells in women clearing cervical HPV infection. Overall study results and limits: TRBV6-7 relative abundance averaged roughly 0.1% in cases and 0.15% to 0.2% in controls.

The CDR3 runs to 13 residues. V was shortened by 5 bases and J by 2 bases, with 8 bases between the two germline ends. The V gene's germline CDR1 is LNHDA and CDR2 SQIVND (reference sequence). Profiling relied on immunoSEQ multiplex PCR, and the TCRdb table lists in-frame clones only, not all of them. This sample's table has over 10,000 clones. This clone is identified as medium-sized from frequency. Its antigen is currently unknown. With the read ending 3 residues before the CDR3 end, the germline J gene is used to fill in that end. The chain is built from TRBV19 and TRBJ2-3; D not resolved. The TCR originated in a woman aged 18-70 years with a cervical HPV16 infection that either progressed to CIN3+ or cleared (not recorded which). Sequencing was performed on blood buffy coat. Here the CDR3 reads CASSGRVTDTQYF. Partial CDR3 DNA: TGTGCCAGTAGTGGTCGGGTCACAGATACG.